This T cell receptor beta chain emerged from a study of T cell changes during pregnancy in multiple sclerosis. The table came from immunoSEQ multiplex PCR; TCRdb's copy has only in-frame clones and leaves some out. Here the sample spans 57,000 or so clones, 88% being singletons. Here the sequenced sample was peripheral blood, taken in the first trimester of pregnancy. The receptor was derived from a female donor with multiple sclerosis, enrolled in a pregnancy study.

The CDR3: CASGLVILGGIGANYGYTF. The CDR3 DNA is TGTGCTAGTGGTTTGGTAATTTTAGGGGGCATCGGGGCTAACTATGGCTACACCTTC. The chain employs TRBV12-5 and TRBJ1-2, with 7 bases fitting TRBD1. This CDR3 region has 19 residues. J was trimmed by 0 bases and V by 0 bases; bases with no gene match: 13. From germline, CDR1 is LGHNT and CDR2 FRNRAP. The whole variable domain, remainder taken from reference TRBV12-5 and TRBJ1-2, is DARVTQTPRHKVTEMGQEVTMRCQPILGHNTVFWYRQTMMQGLELLAYFRNRAPLDDSGMPKDRFSAEMPDATLATLKIQPSEPRDSAVYFCASGLVILGGIGANYGYTFGSGTRLTVV.